Below are 25 T cell receptor beta chains sequenced from a single sample in a study of T cell responses to AZD1222 COVID-19 vaccine. The protocol was immunoSEQ multiplex PCR, while the TCRdb copy is restricted to in-frame clones and leaves out a portion. The sample shows approximately 80,000 clones, roughly 85% of them seen only once. The specimen comprised peripheral blood, sampled 28 days after the second AZD1222 dose. The source of these receptors is an adult who received the AZD1222 COVID-19 vaccine.

This chain uses TRBV5-1 with TRBJ1-1, with a tentative D call TRBD1 (5 bases). Germline assignment: CDR1 SGHRS and CDR2 YFSETQ. The V end was cut by 4 bases, the J end by 5 bases, with 15 bases between. The CDR3 is 14 residues long. DNA for the CDR3: TGCGCCAGCAGCCCATGGGGGTTGAGGACTGAAGCTTTCTTT. Its translation is CASSPWGLRTEAFF.

The genes are TRBV3-1 (or the pseudogene TRBV3-2) and TRBJ2-2; the D gene is possibly TRBD2 (6 bases). The V gene lost 1 base and the J gene lost 7 bases, with 13 bases spanning the gap. From germline, CDR1 is LGHDT and CDR2 YNNKEL (reference sequence). The CDR3 loop spans 15 amino acids. CDR3 sequence: CASSQGRSGGGELFF. The CDR3 bases are TGTGCCAGCAGCCAAGGCCGGTCCGGGGGCGGGGAGCTGTTTTTT.

To note about this clone: This same CDR3 is encoded by further DNA sequences in the sample. The chain combines TRBV9 with TRBJ1-1, with D hard to call. The CDR3 has 15 residues. CDR1 SGDLS and CDR2 YYNGEE come from the germline V gene. With 0 bases removed from V and 1 base from J, the gap between germline ends came to 10 bases. The CDR3 nucleotides read TGTGCCAGCAGCGTAGGCGATAGACCGAACACTGAAGCTTTCTTT. Its protein product is CASSVGDRPNTEAFF.

V usage is TRBV5-1 and J usage is TRBJ2-7; 9 bases are shared with TRBD2. The J segment lost 3 bases and the V segment lost 0 bases, leaving 13 bases of the junction unmatched. CDR3 length equals 18 residues. Germline values: CDR1 SGHRS, CDR2 YFSETQ. The CDR3 here is CASSLALVAGAKNYEQYF. CDR3 bases: TGCGCCAGCAGCTTGGCCCTGGTAGCGGGGGCCAAAAACTACGAGCAGTACTTC.

The gene calls are TRBV24-1 and TRBJ1-5; weak D call: TRBD1 (6 bases). The CDR3 contains 14 residues. With 2 bases removed from V and 5 bases from J, the gap between germline ends came to 9 bases. Germline CDR1 reads KGHDR; CDR2 reads SFDVKD. As DNA, the CDR3 is TGTGCCACCAGTGATTGGGGGCTCGATCAGCCCCAGCATTTT. It specifies CATSDWGLDQPQHF.

The chain couples TRBV19 to TRBJ1-5; no clear D. This CDR3 has 12 residues. Per the germline V gene, CDR1 is LNHDA and CDR2 is SQIVND (reference sequence). V was shortened by 1 base and J by 6 bases, with 4 bases between the two germline ends. CDR3 nucleotides: TGTGCCAGTAGTATAGTGGGTCAGCCCCAGCATTTT. This translates into CASSIVGQPQHF.

Only one count was recorded for this clone. CDR3 region: CASSLGQGGGNTIYF. CDR3 nucleotides: TGTGCCAGCAGCTTGGGGCAGGGAGGTGGAAACACCATATATTTT. The chain uses TRBV5-8 and TRBJ1-3; D may be TRBD1 (5 bases). Germline assignment: CDR1 SGHTS and CDR2 YDEGEE. V lost 0 bases and J 3 bases, leaving 10 bases between the germline ends. The CDR3 contains 15 residues.

V is TRBV9 and J is TRBJ2-3; D uncertain. Germline assignment: CDR1 SGDLS and CDR2 YYNGEE. V dropped 0 bases and J dropped 4 bases, with 9 bases sitting between them. There are 14 residues in the CDR3. Here the CDR3 reads CASSVGGYSDTQYF. DNA of the CDR3: TGTGCCAGCAGCGTAGGTGGGTACTCAGATACGCAGTATTTT.

The genes are TRBV29-1 and TRBJ2-4; D call uncertain. Germline V gives CDR1 SQVTM, CDR2 ANQGSEA. V was clipped by 4 bases and J by 6 bases, with 1 base between them. The CDR3 consists of 9 residues. For the CDR3, the DNA is TGCAGCGTTGGAAACATTCAGTACTTC. As protein: CSVGNIQYF.

The chain has TRBV14 and TRBJ2-1; 7 bases fit TRBD1. Germline CDR1 SGHDN, CDR2 FVKESK. This CDR3 spans 13 amino acids. After removal of 2 bases from V and 9 bases from J, the junction contained 4 bases not matched to a gene. CDR3: CASSQKGGFEQFF. CDR3 DNA sequence: TGTGCCAGCAGCCAAAAAGGGGGCTTTGAGCAGTTCTTC.

This rearrangement joins TRBV7-2 to TRBJ1-5, with a possible D match to TRBD1 (5 bases). V lost 4 bases to trimming and J lost 5 bases, with 12 bases between them. The CDR3 is 14 residues long. Looked up from germline, CDR1 is SGHTA and CDR2 is FQGNSA. The CDR3 region is CASSSSPGDQPQHF. CDR3 DNA: TGTGCCAGCAGCTCCTCTCCGGGGGATCAGCCCCAGCATTTT.

This clone was recorded at least ten times. The chain is built from TRBV2 and TRBJ2-1; 15 bases match TRBD2. The trim removed 5 bases at V and 8 bases at J, leaving 4 bases unmatched. CDR3 length: 15 amino acids. From germline, CDR1 is SNHLY and CDR2 FYNNEI. The CDR3 bases are TGTGCCAGCAGTTGGACTAGCGGGAGGGCCCATGAGCAGTTCTTC. It yields the protein CASSWTSGRAHEQFF. The whole variable domain, filled in from reference TRBV2 and TRBJ2-1, reads EPEVTQTPSHQVTQMGQEVILRCVPISNHLYFYWYRQILGQKVEFLVSFYNNEISEKSEIFDDQFSVERPDGSNFTLKIRSTKLEDSAMYFCASSWTSGRAHEQFFGPGTRLTVL.

The genes are TRBV5-1 and TRBJ2-3; a weak D match, TRBD2 (6 bases). V lost 2 bases to trimming and J lost 2 bases, with 9 bases between them. The V gene's germline CDR1 is SGHRS and CDR2 YFSETQ. The CDR3 sequence is 14 residues long. DNA of the CDR3: TGCGCCAGCAGCTTAGGGACTTCCACAGATACGCAGTATTTT. Translation: CASSLGTSTDTQYF.

The chain joins TRBV12-3 or TRBV12-4 to TRBJ2-7; no clear D. With 3 bases removed from V and 2 bases from J, the gap between germline ends came to 8 bases. CDR3 length equals 13 residues. CDR3 loop: CASSFDITYEQYF. The DNA for the CDR3 is TGTGCCAGCAGTTTCGACATTACCTACGAGCAGTACTTC.

This clone has a single count. This chain connects TRBV7-2 to TRBJ2-1; 7 bases match TRBD2. This CDR3 has 17 residues. Losses at the gene ends were 5 bases for V and 3 bases for J; bases not matched to a gene: 13. CDR1 and CDR2 (germline): SGHTA, FQGNSA. The CDR3 DNA reads TGTGCCAGCAGCCGCTCCCCGCGGGGGTCCGTCTACAATGAGCAGTTCTTC. Translation gives CASSRSPRGSVYNEQFF.

This chain joins TRBV19 and TRBJ2-2; 9 bases align to TRBD2. Looked up from germline, CDR1 is LNHDA and CDR2 is SQIVND (reference sequence). V gave up 3 bases and J gave up 6 bases; unmatched junction bases: 8. This CDR3 is 16 amino acids long. The CDR3 DNA reads TGTGCCAGTAGTATCATGGTAGCGGGAGAGGCCGGGGAGCTGTTTTTT. This sequence encodes CASSIMVAGEAGELFF.

For the CDR3, the DNA is TGTGCCACCAGGACCGGGACGTTCGGGGTCACTGAAGCTTTCTTT. The encoded protein is CATRTGTFGVTEAFF. V usage is TRBV24-1 and J usage is TRBJ1-1, with D perhaps matching TRBD1 (5 bases). Germline V CDR1 and CDR2: KGHDR, SFDVKD. The CDR3 has 15 amino acids. Deletions cut 7 bases from V and 4 bases from J, with 18 bases between.

The chain has TRBV5-4 and TRBJ1-2; D remains unclear. V lost 2 bases to trimming and J lost 5 bases, with 10 bases between them. The CDR3 sequence is 13 residues long. CDR1 is SGHNT, CDR2 YYREEE, per germline (reference sequence). The CDR3 loop is CASSFSGPYGYTF. Here the CDR3 DNA reads TGTGCCAGCAGCTTCAGCGGCCCGTATGGCTACACCTTC.

V is TRBV30 and J is TRBJ2-1, with TRBD2 as a possible D gene (6 bases). This CDR3 spans 18 amino acids. V shed 2 bases and J shed 12 bases, with 32 bases lying between them. Per germline, CDR1 GTSNPN and CDR2 SVGIG (reference sequence). The CDR3 DNA is TGTGCCTGGAGTTTCGCAATTATTAGCGGCTCCTACAATGATGGGCAGTTCTTC. Residues: CAWSFAIISGSYNDGQFF.

The chain combines TRBV19 with TRBJ1-1; TRBD1 might be the D (5 bases). The length of the CDR3 is 14 residues. Germline V gene sequence: CDR1 LNHDA, CDR2 SQIVND (reference sequence). V was trimmed by 3 bases and J by 12 bases, leaving 20 bases between them. The CDR3 nucleotides are TGTGCCAGTAGTATTTCTCGGGACGGGGCCGAGCCTTTCTTT. Encoded protein: CASSISRDGAEPFF.

This clone was seen only a few times. This chain uses TRBV6-5 with TRBJ1-6; TRBD1 agrees at 7 bases. In germline, CDR1 is MNHEY, CDR2 SVGAGI. The CDR3 consists of 16 residues. The V gene end was trimmed by 4 bases and the J gene end by 4 bases; junction bases not matched to a gene: 7. CDR3 protein: CASSSTGVGYNSPLHF. The DNA for the CDR3 is TGTGCCAGCAGTTCCACAGGGGTGGGGTATAATTCACCCCTCCACTTT.

The chain recombines TRBV6-4 with TRBJ1-2, with a possible D match to TRBD1 (6 bases). CDR3 size: 15 residues. In germline, CDR1 is MRHNA, CDR2 SNTAGT. The germline V and J ends were trimmed by 0 bases and 8 bases, with 16 bases remaining between them. The CDR3 region has the DNA TGTGCCAGCAGTGACTCGGACGGGGGCGCGGGCGGCTACACCTTC. As protein: CASSDSDGGAGGYTF.

This chain joins TRBV14 and TRBJ1-3; D call uncertain. Germline V lookup: CDR1 SGHDN, CDR2 FVKESK. Trimming stripped 1 base from V and 0 bases from J, with 7 bases between. This CDR3 spans 15 amino acids. Here the CDR3 reads CASSQGQASGNTIYF. The DNA for the CDR3 is TGTGCCAGCAGCCAAGGACAAGCCTCTGGAAACACCATATATTTT.

V usage is TRBV25-1 and J usage is TRBJ1-1, with a possible D match to TRBD1 (5 bases). Trimming removed 6 bases from V and 3 bases from J, with 14 bases in between. Germline CDR1 reads MGHDK; CDR2 reads SYGVNS. There are 14 residues in the CDR3. The CDR3 here is CASSSQDHYTEAFF. The CDR3 nucleotides read TGTGCCAGCAGCTCACAGGACCATTACACTGAAGCTTTCTTT. Combining the CDR3 with reference TRBV25-1 and TRBJ1-1 gives the whole variable domain EADIYQTPRYLVIGTGKKITLECSQTMGHDKMYWYQQDPGMELHLIHYSYGVNSTEKGDLSSESTVSRIRTEHFPLTLESARPSHTSQYLCASSSQDHYTEAFFGQGTRLTVV.

This chain joins TRBV19 and TRBJ2-6; D unresolved. The CDR3 runs to 15 residues. Trimming took 2 bases from V and 0 from J, leaving 5 bases between them. Germline V gene data show CDR1 as LNHDA and CDR2 as SQIVND (reference sequence). CDR3 nucleotides: TGTGCCAGTAGTATACCCAGCTCTGGGGCCAACGTCCTGACTTTC. Its protein is CASSIPSSGANVLTF.